These 20 T cell receptor beta chains originate from one sample sequenced in a study of CD8+ T cells in alopecia areata (dated by TCRdb to the late 2010s). Libraries were prepared through the immunoSEQ multiplex PCR assay. To provide template for TCR sequencing, every sample had RNA extracted and reverse transcribed into cDNA. TCRdb stores this immuneACCESS table with in-frame sequences only. Part of the clones is absent; in the studies checked, under half of the shortfall reflects unresolved V genes, and no reason is known for the rest. The sample includes some 120,000 clones, with around three fifths observed a single time. The biggest ten clones account for about 12% of the sample. According to the study, the label for this sample's time point signals: less than 30 weeks on oral tofacitinib. This specimen's treatment or condition label, interpreted: oral pan-JAK inhibitor, 5-10 mg twice daily.

Sequences were derived from CD8+ T cells sorted from blood, sampled at week 24, from a patient treated with tofacitinib. The origin of the receptors is a human donor with alopecia areata.

This clone was detected a few times. The rearrangement uses TRBV30 and TRBJ2-7; 7 bases agree with TRBD1. CDR1 is GTSNPN, CDR2 SVGIG, per germline (reference sequence). The CDR3 has 13 residues. The V segment lost 2 bases and the J segment 7 bases; nucleotides outside the gene matches: 8. CDR3: CAWSSLTGSEQYF. CDR3 nucleotides: TGTGCCTGGAGTTCCTTGACAGGGAGTGAGCAGTACTTC.

This chain joins TRBV13 and TRBJ2-7; D is perhaps TRBD1 (6 bases). The germline CDR1 and CDR2 sequences are PRHDT and FYEKMQ (reference sequence). Trimming pared 7 bases from V and 4 bases from J, leaving 17 bases between. The CDR3 loop spans 14 amino acids. The CDR3 loop reads CASNAGRGIYEQYF. The CDR3, as DNA: TGTGCCAGCAATGCAGGCAGGGGAATTTACGAGCAGTACTTC.

The rearrangement joins TRBV4-1 to TRBJ2-5; no clear D gene. Germline V CDR1 and CDR2: MGHRA, YSYEKL. The CDR3 contains 13 residues. Between the trimmed V and J ends, which lost 1 base and 1 base, there was a span of 4 bases. Written as DNA, the CDR3 is TGCGCCAGCAGCCAAGGATTCCAAGAGACCCAGTACTTC. It is translated as CASSQGFQETQYF.

This chain joins TRBV29-1 and TRBJ1-5; the D gene is possibly TRBD1 (6 bases). The ends were cut back, 6 bases at V and 1 base at J, with 16 bases in the middle. The CDR3 covers 15 residues. From germline, CDR1 is SQVTM and CDR2 ANQGSEA. CDR3 DNA sequence: TGCAGCGTCCTTATGGGGGCAGGCAGCAATCAGCCCCAGCATTTT. Translating gives CSVLMGAGSNQPQHF.

This clone has only a few counts. The CDR3: CASSLEGKGEAFF. DNA of the CDR3: TGTGCCAGCAGCTTAGAGGGGAAGGGTGAAGCTTTCTTT. This chain connects TRBV11-2 to TRBJ1-1; the D is unclear. Germline CDR1 reads SGHAT; CDR2 reads FQNNGV. CDR3 size: 13 residues. The ends were cut back, 0 bases at V and 7 bases at J, with 9 bases in the middle.

The chain employs TRBV2 and TRBJ2-5; D assignment may be TRBD1 or TRBD2 (5 bases each). The V end was cut by 2 bases, the J end by 2 bases, with 9 bases between. Germline CDR1 is SNHLY and CDR2 is FYNNEI. The CDR3 runs to 14 residues. This chain's CDR3 is CASSEMGPQETQYF. DNA for the CDR3: TGTGCCAGCAGTGAAATGGGACCTCAAGAGACCCAGTACTTC.

This clone has at least ten counts. The chain is built from TRBV2 and TRBJ1-3; D uncertain. This CDR3 region has 15 residues. V lost 6 bases and J lost 0, with 12 bases in between. Germline V gene data show CDR1 as SNHLY and CDR2 as FYNNEI. The CDR3 DNA is TGTGCCAGCAGGGAGTCCTACCCCTCTGGAAACACCATATATTTT. This translates into CASRESYPSGNTIYF.

The CDR3 reads CASSLEGVNYGYTF. The CDR3 DNA reads TGTGCCAGCAGCTTGGAGGGGGTGAACTATGGCTACACCTTC. The chain recombines TRBV5-6 with TRBJ1-2; D is possibly TRBD1 (6 bases). The V end lost 0 bases, the J end lost 2 bases, and 8 bases lay between the germline ends. This CDR3 is 14 amino acids long. The V gene's germline CDR1 is SGHDT and CDR2 YYEEEE. The whole variable domain, filled in from reference TRBV5-6 and TRBJ1-2, reads DAGVTQSPTHLIKTRGQQVTLRCSPKSGHDTVSWYQQALGQGPQFIFQYYEEEERQRGNFPDRFSGHQFPNYSSELNVNALLLGDSALYLCASSLEGVNYGYTFGSGTRLTVV.

This clone was seen a few times. This rearrangement joins TRBV5-1 to TRBJ2-7, with D perhaps matching TRBD1 (6 bases). V dropped 2 bases and J dropped 2 bases, with 8 bases sitting between them. The germline gives CDR1 SGHRS, CDR2 YFSETQ. This CDR3 is built from 13 residues. CDR3 protein: CASSFRTAYEQYF. The CDR3 DNA is TGCGCCAGCAGCTTTAGGACAGCCTACGAGCAGTACTTC. Filled out from reference TRBV5-1 and TRBJ2-7, the complete variable domain reads KAGVTQTPRYLIKTRGQQVTLSCSPISGHRSVSWYQQTPGQGLQFLFEYFSETQRNKGNFPGRFSGRQFSNSRSEMNVSTLELGDSALYLCASSFRTAYEQYFGPGTRLTVT.

This clone was counted once. The J gene is TRBJ2-6, the V gene TRBV6-5, with D uncertain. The CDR3 has 14 residues. V shed 0 bases and J shed 3 bases, with 3 bases lying between them. Per the germline V gene, CDR1 is MNHEY and CDR2 is SVGAGI. The CDR3 bases are TGTGCCAGCAGTTACTCGGGTGGGGCCAACGTCCTGACTTTC. The encoded protein is CASSYSGGANVLTF.

This sequence joins TRBV7-9 and TRBJ2-2; D might be TRBD1 or TRBD2, each matching 5 bases. In germline, CDR1 is SEHNR, CDR2 FQNEAQ (reference sequence). This CDR3 spans 13 amino acids. V was clipped by 5 bases and J by 6 bases, with 10 bases between them. The CDR3: CASSPGRPGELFF. CDR3 DNA: TGTGCCAGCAGCCCGGGACGGCCCGGGGAGCTGTTTTTT.

With respect to this clone: The sample has other DNA sequences that encode this CDR3 too. The V gene is TRBV7-9, the J gene TRBJ2-7; the D is unclear. Germline CDR1 SEHNR, CDR2 FQNEAQ (reference sequence). This CDR3 spans 11 amino acids. V was cut by 1 base and J by 7 bases, with 5 bases left in between. CDR3 sequence: CASSLDGEQYF. Written as DNA, the CDR3 is TGTGCCAGCAGCTTAGATGGGGAGCAGTACTTC.

The V and J genes are TRBV27 and TRBJ1-5; the D is unclear. Trimming left V 3 bases short and J 0 bases short, with 9 bases between. This CDR3 has 15 residues. Germline CDR1 reads MNHEY; CDR2 reads SMNVEV (reference sequence). In nucleotides, the CDR3 is TGTGCCAGCAGTTTGATAGGAGATAGCAATCAGCCCCAGCATTTT. Amino acid sequence: CASSLIGDSNQPQHF.

The gene calls are TRBV9 and TRBJ2-3; 8 bases map to TRBD2. Looked up from germline, CDR1 is SGDLS and CDR2 is YYNGEE. V lost 0 bases to trimming and J lost 3 bases; unmatched junction nucleotides: 3. The CDR3 loop spans 15 amino acids. The CDR3 loop is CASSVGTSPTDTQYF. In DNA, the CDR3 is TGTGCCAGCAGCGTAGGGACTAGCCCGACAGATACGCAGTATTTT.

The chain recombines TRBV7-9 with TRBJ1-6; TRBD1 aligns across 12 bases. The CDR3 is made up of 16 amino acids. V lost 1 base and J lost 6; bases outside the gene matches: 1. The germline V gene encodes CDR1 SEHNR and CDR2 FQNEAQ (reference sequence). CDR3 in amino acids: CASSLGDRGPNSPLHF. The CDR3 DNA reads as TGTGCCAGCAGCTTAGGGGACAGGGGGCCTAATTCACCCCTCCACTTT.

CDR3: CASSERQGARTEAFF. CDR3 DNA sequence: TGTGCCAGCAGTGAAAGACAGGGGGCAAGGACTGAAGCTTTCTTT. The chain has TRBV2 and TRBJ1-1; 10 bases agree with TRBD1. After removal of 2 bases from V and 5 bases from J, the junction contained 5 bases not matched to a gene. CDR1 SNHLY and CDR2 FYNNEI come from the germline V gene. This CDR3 is 15 amino acids long.

This chain links TRBV27 with TRBJ2-7, with 8 bases identical to TRBD1. CDR1 is MNHEY and CDR2 is SMNVEV in the germline V gene (reference sequence). The CDR3 has 14 residues. J was trimmed by 4 bases and V by 4 bases; bases with no gene match: 6. CDR3 loop: CASSWQGAMYEQYF. The DNA for the CDR3 is TGTGCCAGCAGTTGGCAGGGGGCGATGTACGAGCAGTACTTC.

The chain has TRBV30 and TRBJ1-1, with D uncertain. Between the trimmed V and J ends, which lost 0 bases and 4 bases, there was a span of 9 bases. Germline CDR1 is GTSNPN and CDR2 is SVGIG (reference sequence). This CDR3 contains 13 residues. CDR3 residues: CAWSVGGSTEAFF. As DNA, the CDR3 is TGTGCCTGGAGTGTTGGTGGATCCACTGAAGCTTTCTTT.

This clone was seen a handful of times. The chain employs TRBV6-5 and TRBJ2-1; TRBD1 matches at 9 bases. The CDR3 extends over 16 amino acids. CDR1 is MNHEY and CDR2 is SVGAGI in the germline V gene. V lost 0 bases, J lost 4 bases, and 4 bases stayed unmatched. CDR3 DNA sequence: TGTGCCAGCAGTTACTCCGGGACAGGGAATTACAATGAGCAGTTCTTC. This translates into CASSYSGTGNYNEQFF.

This clone was counted between two and nine times. The V call is TRBV27, the J call TRBJ2-5; 7 positions agree with TRBD1. CDR1 is MNHEY, CDR2 SMNVEV, per germline (reference sequence). This CDR3 comprises 14 residues. V shed 5 bases, J shed 2 bases, and the junction held 5 bases outside the gene matches. CDR3 in DNA: TGTGCCAGCAGTCTAGGGACAGCTCAAGAGACCCAGTACTTC. Amino acids: CASSLGTAQETQYF.